Below, 2 T cell receptor beta chains from the same sample are listed, as sequenced in a study of CD4+ T cells in melanoma. Clones were read by immunoSEQ multiplex PCR, and TCRdb kept only the in-frame ones, dropping some. Found here are 50,000 to 60,000 clones, 60% to 80% of them singletons; the top ten hold about 5%. The sequencing sample was made of tumor tissue. These TCRs come from a human donor with melanoma.

Details on this clone: This same CDR3 is encoded by further DNA sequences in the sample. The V call is TRBV7-9, the J call TRBJ2-3, with a tentative D call TRBD2 (5 bases). Trimming removed 4 bases at V and 4 bases at J, with 9 bases between. Germline V gives CDR1 SEHNR, CDR2 FQNEAQ (reference sequence). This CDR3 region has 13 residues. The CDR3 sequence is CASSSQLADTQYF. The CDR3 bases are TGTGCCAGCAGCTCCCAACTAGCAGATACGCAGTATTTT.

The CDR3 sequence: CSVGGLAGSYEQYF. In DNA form, the CDR3 reads TGCAGCGTTGGTGGTTTGGCAGGCTCCTACGAGCAGTACTTC. The chain recombines TRBV29-1 with TRBJ2-7; D gene uncertain. V shed 4 bases and J shed 0 bases, with 13 bases lying between them. The length of the CDR3 is 14 residues. Germline CDR1 and CDR2: SQVTM and ANQGSEA.